The text below deals with one TCR beta chain. This specimen comes from a study of blood T cell repertoires in COVID-19. About the research overall: Some COVID-19 samples were acute and others convalescent; all came from the United States, Italy and Spain. The cDNA or gDNA used as material had been derived from T cells, B-cell-depleted T cells, or PBMCs.

Study processing details: Nucleated cell number was recorded as an estimate derived from reference gene primer amplification. Assay used: immunoSEQ multiplex PCR; TCRdb lists only in-frame clones, some missing. Clone size and the V and J calls come from that table; the DNA yielded D and trimming. This sample has roughly 60,000 clones; nearly 90% occur once, and the top ten carry about 3.4%. Sequenced input: peripheral blood. The receptor was isolated from a man in his fifties with active COVID-19.

CDR3 residues: CASSSPGQMNTEAFF. The CDR3 DNA reads TGTGCCAGCAGTTCCCCGGGACAGATGAACACTGAAGCTTTCTTT. The V call is TRBV6-2 or TRBV6-3, the J call TRBJ1-1, with 7 bases matching TRBD1. Per germline, CDR1 MNHEY and CDR2 SVGEGT. The V and J ends lost 4 bases and 0 bases, in that order; junction bases with no gene match: 5. This CDR3 region has 15 residues.